Detailed here is one TCR beta chain. This clonotype occurred many times. Its antigen is unknown. No base-level quality is on record; no much larger clone is a single base apart. The entry originates in a study of early T cells in non-severe SARS-CoV-2 infection (dated by TCRdb to the early 2020s). General notes on the study: TCR sequencing used bulk RNA from unsorted whole blood, so alpha and beta chains could not be paired.

This was a case-control study nested in a cohort of healthcare workers in London, UK, who had nasopharyngeal swab PCR tests and blood samples taken every week. Healthcare workers were recruited during the week of the UK lockdown, between 23 and 31 March 2020, and followed weekly for up to roughly 15 weeks. General conclusions and limits of the study: VDJdb matching was skewed toward anti-spike CD8 responses and likely underestimated virus-specific expansions, missing private and CD4 specificities.

Library preparation was by 5' RACE. The sample was run on a NextSeq 500. The TCR library protocol attached unique molecular identifiers to individual cDNA molecules to correct for sequencing error and PCR bias. Both TCR alpha and beta chains were sequenced, and tight co-correlation was observed between alpha and beta sequence abundances in each sample. The original methods were these. Decombinator V4 was used to perform V gene, J gene and CDR3 annotation of TCR sequences. Expanded TCRs were defined as changing significantly between any two time points under a Poisson model with p below 0.0001. Abundances of TCRs were expressed as counts per million after normalisation to the total number of TCRs sequenced in each sample. TRAV1-2 paired with TRAJ12, TRAJ20 or TRAJ33 defined MAIT TCRs, while TRAV10 paired with TRAJ18 defined iNKT TCRs. VDJdb, accessed 1 November 2021, was searched for CMV, EBV and SARS-CoV-2 annotated TCRs, with TCRs annotated for multiple antigens excluded. TCRdb reanalyzed the raw reads on its own, using fastp at Q25 for trimming and MiXCR for clone calling, and kept in-frame beta chains. Each entry merges the rows of one CDR3 protein and shows their most common DNA and genes. V and J calls and clone size were set by TCRdb, not the authors. The sample yields about 48,000 distinct CDR3 sequences; 7% to 9% were counted once. The ten largest clones add up to approximately 5% of the sample.

Counted from cysteine to phenylalanine, this CDR3 has 16 amino acids. The DNA shown is the 48-base CDR3, in frame from base 1. V trim: 4 bases; J trim: 6 bases; unmatched bases: 10. The germline V gene sets CDR1 to SGHRS and CDR2 to YFSETQ. This sequence uses TRBV5-1 and TRBJ1-6; 7 bases in the middle match TRBD1. This clonotype was obtained from an adult who was a healthcare worker with PCR-confirmed SARS-CoV-2 infection or an uninfected control (not recorded which). The specimen was whole blood. CDR3 protein: CASSQLPGQSNSPLHF. The DNA sequence reads TGCGCCAGCAGCCAACTTCCGGGACAGTCTAATTCACCCCTCCACTTT.